This T cell receptor (beta chain) was sequenced during a study of STAT3 mutations in large granular lymphocyte leukemia (dated by TCRdb to about 2019). Describing the broader study: Canonical activating STAT3 mutations were detected in roughly half of the longitudinally sequenced T-LGLL patients. One or more immunosuppressive therapy regimens were given to more than half of T-LGLL patients, and hematologic response was seen in around 36% of the treated patients. Serial deep sequencing of TCRbeta CDR3 and STAT3 was performed in patients with T-cell large granular lymphocyte leukemia to reconstruct clonal hierarchy and dynamics. Patients were sequenced at around 4 time points on average, with the number of samplings per patient ranging from 2 to 8. As controls within the study, a couple of patients with natural killer LGL leukemia were also sequenced longitudinally. From an initial cohort of around 220 LGL patients, about 19 representative T-LGLL cases were picked for longitudinal TCRbeta and STAT3 sequencing. Overall results and qualifications from the work: Linking therapy response to changes in TCR clonal burden was complicated by variable intervals between samplings and by differing treatment regimens. Persisting codominant clonotypes in some patients meant a small but highly pathogenic clone may have been missed. Because no samples were available when a clone first appeared, clonal expansion was inferred from samplings taken at other points. At least one immunodominant TCRbeta clonotype was present in every T-LGLL patient, and multiple immunodominant subclonotypes appeared in about half of the T-LGLL patients. The burden of the dominant TCR clone was higher than the STAT3 mutant burden in several patients, which suggests that the STAT3 mutation arose secondarily inside a clone that had already expanded. TCR clonotype switching after therapy was observed in 6 of 18 patients, and all newly emerging clones were found to be STAT3 wild type.

After removal of 6 bases from V and 3 bases from J, the junction retains 8 bases not matched to a gene. The CDR3 has 14 amino acids, counting the end cysteine and phenylalanine. The CDR3 DNA has 42 bases and is translated from base 1. CDR1 and CDR2 (LGHNA, YNFKEQ) derive from the germline V gene. This clone was seen more than once but under ten times. Its binding antigen is unknown. Base qualities are not provided; no much larger clone lies one nucleotide away. An Illumina MiSeq was used to sequence the TCRbeta libraries, yielding an average of approximately 40,000 productive templates per sample. Multiplex PCR amplification was used to generate TCRbeta CDR3 libraries with the immunoSEQ assay. The original methods were these. Repertoire diversity was calculated as previously defined, and values close to 0 indicated extremely monoclonal samples. TCRdb obtained this table from immuneACCESS and retained in-frame rearrangements with V and J assigned. These tables miss some clones; where compared with another copy, unresolved V genes account for less than half of the shortfall, and the remainder is unexplained. The V and J calls and clone size are taken from that table; D and trimming were inferred from the DNA. The sample table shows 1,000 to 1,500 clones, and more than 30% are seen once. The biggest ten clones account for 35% to 45% of the sample.

DNA was extracted from blood mononuclear cells, and the same DNA was used for both TCR and STAT3 sequencing. The chain joins TRBV4-2 to TRBJ2-7; 7 bases in between match TRBD1. The clonotype comes from a human donor with T large granular lymphocyte leukemia. Some clones in this sample may be carry-over from other donors' samples. Source material: PBMCs. The CDR3 is CASSKEGARYEQYF. The DNA sequence is given as TGTGCCAGCAGTAAAGAGGGGGCTCGCTACGAGCAGTACTTC.